A single T cell receptor (beta chain) is shown here with its context. Its antigen is undetermined. The CDR3 has 15 amino acids. The V and J ends lost 0 bases and 11 bases, in that order; junction bases with no gene match: 8. Germline lookup yields CDR1 SGHRS and CDR2 YFSETQ. The data were taken from a study of cytotoxic CD8 clonotypes in ibrutinib-treated CLL. Study-level information: Response sampling took place at median about 12 months of treatment, range 6 to 36.

Study findings and constraints: On treatment, the uncommon public clonotypes contracted or remained stable.

Assay used: immunoSEQ multiplex PCR; TCRdb lists only in-frame clones, some missing. In the table there are about 40,000 clones, 60% to 75% of which are singletons. Cryopreserved PBMCs supplied about 1.8 micrograms of genomic DNA for TCR beta libraries. Sequenced material: PBMCs, taken at disease progression, from a patient treated with ibrutinib. The gene calls are TRBV5-1 and TRBJ2-5; 12 bases are shared with TRBD2. The receptor was isolated from a human donor with chronic lymphocytic leukemia. CDR3 loop: CASSLETGLAGQQYF. CDR3 sequence (DNA): TGCGCCAGCAGCTTGGAGACCGGACTAGCGGGACAGCAGTACTTC.